This record concerns one TCR beta chain sequence. Its antigen is still unknown. Per-nucleotide qualities are absent, and no much larger clonotype sits a single base away. This specimen belongs to a study of cytomegalovirus exposure and HLA in healthy donors (dated by TCRdb to 2016 to 2017). General notes on the study: In an earlier analysis of approximately 640 of the donors, under 300 Gb of sequence data and some 100 million unique TCR beta sequences from about 180 million T cells were reported. An early release covering roughly 600 HLA-typed donors comprised approximately 290 gigabases of sequencing data and approximately 80 million unique TCR sequences. The genetic ancestry cluster associated with self-reported Caucasian donors included about 84% of the roughly 410 genotyped donors. The aim of the study was to test whether cataloging public T cell receptors could identify signatures of past pathogen exposure. Using immunosequencing, the study profiled T cell repertoires from some 670 subjects and related those repertoires to cytomegalovirus serostatus. In addition to the first cohort of about 650 subjects, a separate validation cohort of approximately 130 different subjects was used. To predict cytomegalovirus infection status, the study brought together high-throughput TCR immunosequencing, statistical association of individual TCRs with disease status, and machine learning. To study patterns of TCR occurrence, a later analysis re-analyzed previously published TCR beta repertoires from 550 to 800 donors and added high-resolution HLA genotyping. Rather than drawing on any new phenotypic data, the later analysis identified candidate immune exposures from TCR beta sequences and the way those sequences occurred across donors. In an earlier analysis of 587 of the donors, high-throughput TCR beta sequencing was used to judge whether each TCR beta V gene segment behaved as functional or pseudogenic. Alongside the repertoire data, information on donor age, sex, ethnicity and CMV serostatus was compiled. A later genetic analysis took genome-wide SNP genotypes for about 65% of the 666 donors and used that subset as a discovery cohort. Every discovery cohort repertoire had been produced on one sequencing platform. Class I and class II HLA loci were covered by the typing at four-digit resolution. Typing coverage differed by locus: A, B, C, DRB1 and DQB1 were typed in roughly 620-640 donors, DQA1 in 522, DPA1 in some 610, and DPB1 in 450 to 480. Four to six DR-DQ haplotypes were handled as single units for association and clustering, since linkage in the cohort was strong. Among around 400 genotyped donors of the cohort, an average of approximately 230,000 unique TCR beta nucleotide sequences were sequenced per donor, around 20% of them non-productive. Broader findings and caveats from the paper: The 87-base-pair reads could not distinguish some IMGT-functional V segments, including TRBV6-2 and TRBV6-3, so those segments were excluded. In a later genetic analysis, a missense DCLRE1C variant was associated with V-gene and J-gene trimming of TCR beta chains, and the association was replicated in an independent cohort. In the study, approximately 150 TCR beta chains were listed as associated with cytomegalovirus. It was suggested by the authors that the approach could potentially be generalized to other disease states and immunological phenotypes. Only TCR beta chains were sequenced in this cohort, and the absence of alpha or paired-chain data limited detectable features. The earlier analysis of some 560 of the donors excluded some 16 rarely observed V segments, including chromosome 9 orphons, because counts were too low. Roughly uniform sequencing depth across donors was assumed in presence/absence analyses, although this assumption may not hold. A later analysis found that HLA-associated TCR beta chains were more clonally expanded and had lower generation probabilities than equally common non-associated chains. According to a later analysis, most CMV-associated TCR beta chains appeared to be HLA-restricted, and the HLA associations seemed to be driven largely by CMV exposure. A later genetic analysis reported fewer N-insertions in productive TCRs among donors in an Asian-associated ancestry cluster than the roughly 690-donor mean. An earlier analysis of 450 to 750 of the donors showed that most TCR beta V segments appeared in productive rearrangements either about 90% or about 30% of the time, which broadly matched IMGT annotations. A few of the identified cytomegalovirus-associated TCR beta chains were confirmed in vitro to be specific for cytomegalovirus antigens. Across donors, most TCR sequences were observed very rarely, whereas some public TCRs were present in many individuals. A group of highly shared sequence variants was considered likely to be a technical artifact of the sequencing pipeline. Immune exposure information for the cohort was limited to CMV serostatus. The classifier was reported to diagnose cytomegalovirus status with high specificity and sensitivity in both the original and validation cohorts. In a later analysis, several top co-occurrence clusters were reported to appear linked to parvovirus B19, influenza, CMV and Epstein-Barr virus. Correlated functional status among segregating V segments might be attributable to linkage disequilibrium, but an unknown experimental factor could not be ruled out. When HLA alleles, especially DR and DQ, strongly co-occurred, attributing TCR associations to individual alleles was difficult. A further reported finding was that TCR beta sequences accurately predicted the HLA-A and HLA-B alleles for most subjects in the first cohort. In a later analysis, the rate of TCR association differed among HLA loci, with DRB1 alleles having the most associated TCRs and HLA-C alleles having the fewest. Because HLA typing was missing for some donors at each locus, association tests included only the typed subset. Specific HLA alleles were associated with roughly 16,000 TCR beta sequences at a false discovery rate of 0.05 in a later analysis.

The cohort comprised some 680 healthy bone marrow donors. At the time of sampling, every cohort member was nominally healthy, though immune exposures that went unrecorded were likely present. The donor tested CMV seronegative, placing the donor among the 350 to 400 seronegative members of the cohort. A peripheral blood sample was provided by each donor, and peripheral blood mononuclear cells were used for TCR beta sequencing. Genomic DNA extraction from the blood cell samples was performed with the Qiagen DNeasy Blood Extraction Kit. V is reduced by 5 bases and J by 0 bases, leaving a spacing of 15 bases between them. The CDR3 holds 15 amino acids from the cysteine to the phenylalanine. The DNA shown is the 45-base CDR3, in frame from base 1. The germline V gene sets CDR1 to SGHDT and CDR2 to YYEEEE. Receptor amplification or capture employed the immunoSEQ multiplex PCR assay. For the multiplex PCR, a mixture combining 60 forward primers for TCR Vbeta segments and 13 reverse primers for TCR Jbeta segments was used. A multiplex PCR assay on genomic DNA amplified the CDR3 region of rearranged TCR beta genes. The amplified TCR beta libraries were sequenced on the Illumina HiSeq System as 87-base-pair reads. The authors' analysis ran thus. In a later analysis, tens of millions of unique TCR beta chains were counted across the roughly 670 repertoires, and approximately 11 million of these chains were shared by at least two donors. A nearest-neighbor algorithm error-corrected the raw reads and collapsed the reads into unique sequences, merging closely related sequences to remove PCR and sequencing errors. Alignment of CDR3 sequences to IMGT reference sequences was used to assign V, D and J gene segments. Each retained sequence needed at least a six-nucleotide match to both a V gene segment and a J gene segment. Rearrangements were classified as productive when the CDR3 lacked stop codons and remained in frame with V and J, and all other rearrangements were classified as non-productive. Following IMGT convention, CDR3 was defined as the stretch from the second conserved V-encoded cysteine to the conserved J-encoded phenylalanine. The earlier analysis of about 640 of the donors excluded any sequence lacking an unambiguous match to a single V gene segment. In an earlier analysis of approximately 560 of the donors, a V segment was called functional when productive rearrangements were above 56.7%, and segregating when the standard deviation between donors exceeded 5%. A statistical classification framework was built to diagnose cytomegalovirus status from the catalog of TCR beta chain sequences. In a later analysis, V and J genes were assigned by comparing TCR nucleotide sequences against IMGT/GENE-DB human TR gene sequences. The TCRdist pipeline was used in a later analysis to assign CDR3 sequences and most-parsimonious VDJ recombination scenarios. A later analysis defined each TCR beta chain by its CDR3 amino acid sequence plus V-gene family, and excluded reads lacking a unique V-gene family. In a later analysis, some 600 highly shared, low-generation-probability nucleotide sequences were removed to address suspected cross-contamination and a sequencing artifact. In a later analysis, a clonal expansion index was calculated for each public chain from normalized within-repertoire ranks of inferred template counts. Generation probabilities in a later analysis came from a VDJ recombination model fitted to out-of-frame rearrangements, and those results were checked against IGoR. Hypergeometric tests were used in a later analysis to score TCR-TCR, TCR-HLA and TCR-CMV co-occurrence, with a repertoire-size bias correction applied to the TCR pairs. In a later analysis, false discovery rates were estimated by permuting HLA or CMV assignments 20 times. In a later analysis, co-occurring TCRs were grouped with DBSCAN, and TCRdist sequence similarity was added when clustering was performed within HLA-allele-positive subsets. Repertoires with fewer than 30,000 or more than 120,000 public chains were left out of co-occurrence clustering, as were about 5 repertoires with anomalous nucleotide sharing. In its TCRdb copy, this immuneACCESS table keeps in-frame sequences only and misses some clones. Where compared with another copy, unresolved V genes explain less than half of these, and the others have no known cause. The V and J calls and clone size come from that table; D and trimming were worked out from the DNA. Counted in this sample were some 150,000 clones; 62% of them appeared once. The ten largest clones add up to around 3% of the sample.

Sequencing was done on a sample of PBMCs. The chain is encoded by TRBV5-6 joined to TRBJ2-7; the D gene assignment is ambiguous. The clonotype was recovered from a man aged 35 to 55 in good health and CMV-seronegative. CDR3 protein: CASSSIDRSSYEQYF. Read as DNA, the sequence is TGTGCCAGCAGTTCTATTGACCGGAGCTCCTACGAGCAGTACTTC.